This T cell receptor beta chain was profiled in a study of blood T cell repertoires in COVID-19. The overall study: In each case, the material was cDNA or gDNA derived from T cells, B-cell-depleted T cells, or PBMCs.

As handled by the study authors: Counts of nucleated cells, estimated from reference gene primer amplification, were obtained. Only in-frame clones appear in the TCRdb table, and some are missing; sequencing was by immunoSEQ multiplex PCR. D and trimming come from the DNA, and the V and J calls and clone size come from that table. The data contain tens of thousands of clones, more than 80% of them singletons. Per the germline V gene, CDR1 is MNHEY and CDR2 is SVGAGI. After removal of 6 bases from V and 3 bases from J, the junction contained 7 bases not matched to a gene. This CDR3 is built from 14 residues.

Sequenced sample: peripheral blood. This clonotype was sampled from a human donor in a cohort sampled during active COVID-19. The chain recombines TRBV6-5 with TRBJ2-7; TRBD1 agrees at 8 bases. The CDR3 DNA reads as TGTGCCAGCAGATGGACAGGGAATTACTACGAGCAGTACTTC. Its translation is CASRWTGNYYEQYF.